In its sample, the clone carrying this TCR beta chain was seen a few times. The PCR made use of 60 Vbeta and 13 Jbeta primers. Sequenced by immunoSEQ multiplex PCR; TCRdb stores in-frame clones only, minus some. The sample yields roughly 130,000 clones, about four fifths seen once. J lost 7 bases, V lost 5 bases, and 4 bases had no gene match. CDR1 and CDR2 (germline): LGHNA, YNFKEQ. The CDR3 is 12 amino acids. These data come from a study of cytomegalovirus exposure and HLA in healthy donors. The sequenced sample was PBMCs. This TCR came from a man in his thirties or forties in good health and CMV-seronegative. The V gene is TRBV4-2, the J gene TRBJ1-2; 7 nucleotides agree with TRBD1. The CDR3 sequence is CASSLDRAGYTF. Here the CDR3 DNA reads TGTGCCAGCAGCTTAGACAGGGCTGGCTACACCTTC.